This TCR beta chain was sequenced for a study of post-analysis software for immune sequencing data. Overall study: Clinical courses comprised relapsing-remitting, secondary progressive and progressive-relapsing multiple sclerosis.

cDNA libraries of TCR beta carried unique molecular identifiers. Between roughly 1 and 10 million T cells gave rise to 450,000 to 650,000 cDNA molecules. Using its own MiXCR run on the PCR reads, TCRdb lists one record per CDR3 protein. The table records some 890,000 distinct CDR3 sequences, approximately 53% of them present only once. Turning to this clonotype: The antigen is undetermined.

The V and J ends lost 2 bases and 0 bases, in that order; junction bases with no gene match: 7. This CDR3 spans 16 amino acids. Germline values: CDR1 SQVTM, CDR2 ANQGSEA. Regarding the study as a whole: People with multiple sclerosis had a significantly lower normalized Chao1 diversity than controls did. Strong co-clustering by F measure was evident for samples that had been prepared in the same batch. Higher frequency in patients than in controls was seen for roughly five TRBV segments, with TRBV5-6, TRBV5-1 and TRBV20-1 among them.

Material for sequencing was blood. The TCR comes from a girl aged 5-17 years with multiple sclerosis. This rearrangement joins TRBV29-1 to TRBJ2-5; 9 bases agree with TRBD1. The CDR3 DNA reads TGCAGCGTTGAAAGGGCACAGGGGGCGTACCAAGAGACCCAGTACTTC. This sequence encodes CSVERAQGAYQETQYF. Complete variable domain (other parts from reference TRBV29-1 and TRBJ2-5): SAVISQKPSRDICQRGTSLTIQCQVDSQVTMMFWYRQQPGQSLTLIATANQGSEATYESGFVIDKFPISRPNLTFSTLTVSNMSPEDSSIYLCSVERAQGAYQETQYFGPGTRLLVL.